Listed here are 22 T cell receptor beta chains from one sample, sequenced in a study of tumor and adjacent non-tumor tissue in lung cancer. A modified ARM-PCR protocol with three rounds of nested PCR amplified TCRbeta. TCRdb itself ran the multiplex PCR reads through MiXCR, one entry per CDR3 protein. The sample yields 60,000 to 85,000 distinct CDR3 sequences, roughly 73% seen once. No cell sorting was done before RNA was extracted from the tissue. The sample consisted of lung tumor tissue. The receptor source for this set is a woman aged 45 to 65 with non-small cell lung cancer.

The chain uses TRBV4-1 and TRBJ2-7; 11 positions match TRBD1. The CDR3 contains 18 residues. V lost 4 bases and J lost 13; bases outside the gene matches: 24. The germline V gene encodes CDR1 MGHRA and CDR2 YSYEKL. The CDR3 loop is CASSLIRDRGTRVYERYF. The CDR3 coding sequence is TGCGCCAGCAGCCTCATCCGGGACAGGGGGACTAGGGTCTACGAGCGATACTTC.

On this clonotype: At one end the junction does not follow the germline gene, possibly because of a read error. V gene TRBV30 combines with J gene TRBJ1-1; D may be TRBD1 (5 bases). The CDR3 covers 14 residues. CDR1 is GTSNPN and CDR2 is SVGIG in the germline V gene (reference sequence). In nucleotides, the CDR3 is TGTGCCTGTAGTGGGGCTGGTGGACACACTGAAGTTTTCTTT. It is translated as CACSGAGGHTEVFF.

Note on this clonotype: Relative to the germline gene, one junction end is altered; a read error may explain this. V gene TRBV5-5 combines with J gene TRBJ2-3; D may be TRBD1 (7 bases). Per the germline V gene, CDR1 is SGHKS and CDR2 is YYEKEE (reference sequence). The CDR3 totals 14 residues. This CDR3 is CARSLFRGTDTRYF. CDR3 in DNA: TGTGCCAGAAGCTTGTTTCGCGGGACAGATACGCGGTATTTT.

This clonotype was seen at least ten times. This chain uses TRBV20-1 with TRBJ1-3; D unclear. This CDR3 is 13 amino acids long. Germline-derived CDR1 and CDR2 are DFQATT and SNEGSKA (reference sequence). V was cut by 6 bases and J by 1 base, with 10 bases left in between. The CDR3 nucleotides read TGCAGTGCCGGACCGTCGTCTGGAAACACCATATATTTT. It specifies CSAGPSSGNTIYF.

The rearrangement joins TRBV7-9 to TRBJ2-5, with TRBD2 as a possible D gene (7 bases). Germline lookup yields CDR1 SEHNR and CDR2 FQNEAQ (reference sequence). The CDR3 is made up of 17 amino acids. The DNA of the CDR3 is TGTGGGAGCAGCCCCCCGGGGGGACAACAAGCGATAAAGACCCAGTACTTC. It yields the protein CGSSPPGGQQAIKTQYF.

With respect to this clonotype: The germline gene is not matched at one end of the junction; a read error may be the cause. This chain joins TRBV6-5 and TRBJ2-7; possibly TRBD2 for D (5 bases). This CDR3 has 15 residues. Germline CDR1 is MNHEY and CDR2 is SVGAGI. The CDR3 loop reads CASSLRAGTGYEHYF. The CDR3 region has the DNA TGTGCCAGCAGCCTGAGGGCAGGAACGGGCTACGAGCATTACTTC.

As for this clonotype: Germline and junction disagree at one end, which may indicate a read error. This rearrangement joins TRBV5-4 to TRBJ1-6, with D possibly matching TRBD1 (5 bases). The germline CDR1 and CDR2 sequences are SGHNT and YYREEE (reference sequence). There are 15 residues in the CDR3. The CDR3 nucleotides are TGTGTCAGCAGCTTCGAGGACATGATTAATTCACCCCTCCACTTT. This sequence encodes CVSSFEDMINSPLHF. Variable domain in full (rest from reference TRBV5-4 and TRBJ1-6): ETGVTQSPTHLIKTRGQQVTLRCSSQSGHNTVSWYQQALGQGPQFIFQYYREEENGRGNFPPRFSGLQFPNYSSELNVNALELDDSALYLCVSSFEDMINSPLHFGNGTRLTVT.

With respect to this clonotype: Germline and junction disagree at one end, which may indicate a read error. V and J are TRBV5-6 and TRBJ2-3, with D unresolved. The CDR3 loop spans 14 amino acids. In germline, CDR1 is SGHDT, CDR2 YYEEEE. CDR3 coding DNA: TGTGTCAGCAGCTTGGGTGAGGTAGGAGATACGCAATATTTT. This translates into CVSSLGEVGDTQYF.

Notes on this clonotype: This CDR3 is missing its conserved last phenylalanine or tryptophan, likely due to a read error. This chain links TRBV11-2 with TRBJ1-6; D not certain. CDR3 length: 15 residues. The germline CDR1 and CDR2 sequences are SGHAT and FQNNGV. The CDR3 sequence is CAGSLDPGPYSPLHY. CDR3 sequence (DNA): TGTGCCGGCAGTTTAGATCCCGGACCCTATTCACCCCTCCACTAT.

Of note for this clonotype: A junction boundary mismatches the germline segment, possibly from a read error. This rearrangement joins TRBV12-3 or TRBV12-4 to TRBJ2-3; D perhaps matches TRBD2 (6 bases). The CDR3 loop spans 15 amino acids. The chain's CDR3 is CASSLTGGKADAQYF. CDR3 nucleotide sequence: TGTGCCAGCAGTCTTACTGGCGGGAAGGCAGATGCGCAGTATTTT.

About this clonotype itself: No conserved phenylalanine or tryptophan ends this CDR3, so it is likely a read error. The CDR3 bases are TGTACCAGAAGCTCAGGACTAGCGGGAGGGTTGCAGTTCTTA. As protein: CTRSSGLAGGLQFL. The chain combines TRBV11-1 with TRBJ2-1; 15 bases match TRBD2. The CDR3 is 14 amino acids. Germline-derived CDR1 and CDR2 are SGHAT and FQDESV (reference sequence).

The sample holds a few counts of this clonotype. The V and J genes are TRBV12-3 or TRBV12-4 and TRBJ2-7, with unresolved D. Trimming stripped 7 bases from V and 3 bases from J, with 13 bases between. There are 13 residues in the CDR3. In nucleotides, the CDR3 is TGTGCCAGCAATTTCGTAATGGTCTACGAGCAGTACTTC. This gives the protein CASNFVMVYEQYF.

With respect to this clonotype: It may be a read error: a sequence one base away is much more abundant. The J gene is TRBJ2-7, the V gene TRBV4-2, with 7 nucleotides matching TRBD2. This CDR3 spans 15 amino acids. V dropped 5 bases and J dropped 4; count of bases not matched to a gene: 11. CDR1 and CDR2 (germline): LGHNA, YNFKEQ. The CDR3 nucleotides are TGTGCCAGCAGCACTAGGACTAGACGGCCTTACGAGCAGTACTTC. This codes for CASSTRTRRPYEQYF.

Of note for this clonotype: The junction shows a germline mismatch at one end, possibly a read error. This rearrangement joins TRBV11-2 to TRBJ2-7, with D hard to call. The CDR3 runs 12 residues. CDR1 is SGHAT, CDR2 FQNNGV, per germline. The CDR3 DNA sequence: TGTACCAGCACCACCAGCACATACGAGCAGTACTTC. Protein product: CTSTTSTYEQYF.

As to this clonotype: As the CDR3 is not closed by the conserved phenylalanine or tryptophan, this likely results from a read error. The J gene is TRBJ1-1, the V gene TRBV12-3 or TRBV12-4, with D possibly matching TRBD1 (5 bases). This CDR3 contains 13 residues. V was trimmed by 5 bases and J by 1 base, leaving 8 bases between them. In DNA form, the CDR3 reads TGTGCCAGCAGTAGGGACGGGAACACTGAAGCTTTCTCT. This sequence encodes CASSRDGNTEAFS.

For this clonotype: At one of its ends the junction is not consistent with the germline gene, which may arise from a read error. This sequence joins TRBV12-3 or TRBV12-4 and TRBJ1-2, with D maybe TRBD1 (5 bases). CDR3 length: 15 amino acids. CDR3 protein: CTSSLRAQGANGYTF. CDR3 DNA sequence: TGTACCAGCAGTTTAAGGGCGCAGGGTGCTAATGGCTACACCTTC.

The chain couples TRBV20-1 to TRBJ2-7; 9 bases are a match to TRBD1. Germline V gene lookup returns CDR1 DFQATT and CDR2 SNEGSKA (reference sequence). The CDR3 consists of 13 residues. CDR3: CGGIGTGRNEQYF. The CDR3 nucleotides are TGCGGGGGGATCGGGACAGGGCGGAACGAGCAGTACTTC.

A remark on this clonotype: One end of the junction is discordant with germline, which a read error may explain. J is TRBJ2-7 and V is TRBV12-3 or TRBV12-4; D is undetermined. CDR3 length equals 13 residues. The CDR3 nucleotides read TGTGCCAGCAGTTTCCTAATGGTCTACGAACAGTACTTC. It codes for CASSFLMVYEQYF.

Remarks on this clonotype: This may come from a read error, since a much larger clone is one base off. The chain combines TRBV2 with TRBJ2-3, with D perhaps matching TRBD1 (5 bases). Germline CDR1 reads SNHLY; CDR2 reads FYNNEI. This CDR3 contains 15 residues. Trimming pared 3 bases from V and 2 bases from J, leaving 12 bases between. CDR3 sequence reads: CASSDRQGHTDTQYF. In nucleotides, the CDR3 is TGTGCCAGCAGTGATAGGCAGGGCCACACAGATACGCAGTATTTT.

With regard to this clonotype: An end of the junction does not agree with germline; a read error may underlie this. CDR3 loop: CTSSWGSSNTGDLFF. In nucleotides, the CDR3 is TGTACCAGCAGTTGGGGCAGCTCGAACACCGGGGACCTGTTTTTT. This chain connects TRBV12-3 or TRBV12-4 to TRBJ2-2; D assignment may be TRBD1 or TRBD2 (5 bases each). This CDR3 has 15 residues.

Of note for this clonotype: This may come from a read error, since a much larger clone is one base off. The genes are TRBV20-1 and TRBJ1-2; the D is unclear. V was cut by 4 bases and J by 0 bases, with 6 bases left in between. The CDR3 has 12 residues. Germline V CDR1 and CDR2: DFQATT, SNEGSKA (reference sequence). CDR3 sequence: CSAKPTNYGYTF. The DNA for the CDR3 is TGCAGTGCTAAGCCTACTAACTATGGCTACACCTTC.

This clonotype was counted once. A much larger clone is a single base away; this may be a read error. The chain couples TRBV24-1 to TRBJ2-1, with TRBD1 as a possible D gene (6 bases). The CDR3 is 14 residues long. Per the germline V gene, CDR1 is KGHDR and CDR2 is SFDVKD. V was trimmed by 10 bases and J by 8 bases, leaving 20 bases between them. The CDR3 protein is CATTGTYAADEQFF. For the CDR3, the DNA is TGTGCCACTACCGGGACATACGCTGCGGATGAGCAGTTCTTC.